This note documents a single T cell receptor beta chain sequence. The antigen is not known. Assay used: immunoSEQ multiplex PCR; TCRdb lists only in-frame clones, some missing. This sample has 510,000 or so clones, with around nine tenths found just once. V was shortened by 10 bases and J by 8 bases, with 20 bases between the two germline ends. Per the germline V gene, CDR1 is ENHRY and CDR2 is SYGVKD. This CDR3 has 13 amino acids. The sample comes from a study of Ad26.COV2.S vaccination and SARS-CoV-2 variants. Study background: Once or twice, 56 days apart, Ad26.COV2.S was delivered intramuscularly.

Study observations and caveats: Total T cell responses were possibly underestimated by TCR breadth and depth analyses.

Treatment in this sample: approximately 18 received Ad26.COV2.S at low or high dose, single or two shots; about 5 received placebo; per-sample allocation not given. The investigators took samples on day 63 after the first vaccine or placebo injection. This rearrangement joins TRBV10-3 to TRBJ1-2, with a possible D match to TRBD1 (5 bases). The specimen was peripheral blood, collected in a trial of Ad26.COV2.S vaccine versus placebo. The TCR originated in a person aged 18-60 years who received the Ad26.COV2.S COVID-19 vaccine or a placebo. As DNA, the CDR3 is TGTGCCAACGCTCGGGACTTCTCTGGGGGCTACACCTTC. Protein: CANARDFSGGYTF.